The clone carrying this T cell receptor beta chain was seen only a few times. Its antigen is unidentified. The table came from immunoSEQ multiplex PCR; TCRdb's copy has only in-frame clones and leaves some out. The data contain tens of thousands of clones, about 82% of them singletons. The data originate from a study of T cell responses to AZD1222 COVID-19 vaccine. Study summary: Pooled together were second doses at about 4 or about 12 weeks.

Study outcomes and limitations: Repertoire samples came only from after the peak T cell response. Elevations in Spike-specific TCR breadth and depth followed administration of two AZD1222 doses. Females made up more of the donors, who were largely white British, and clonal diversity may have come out too low.

V lost 3 bases to trimming and J lost 1 base, with 6 bases between them. The CDR3 has 13 amino acids. The source material was peripheral blood, sampled on day 0 of AZD1222 vaccination. This receptor was identified in an adult in good health. The chain is built from TRBV12-3 or TRBV12-4 and TRBJ1-1; D perhaps matches TRBD1 (5 bases). CDR3 sequence: CASSFGGNTEAFF. The CDR3 coding sequence is TGTGCCAGCAGTTTCGGGGGGAACACTGAAGCTTTCTTT.